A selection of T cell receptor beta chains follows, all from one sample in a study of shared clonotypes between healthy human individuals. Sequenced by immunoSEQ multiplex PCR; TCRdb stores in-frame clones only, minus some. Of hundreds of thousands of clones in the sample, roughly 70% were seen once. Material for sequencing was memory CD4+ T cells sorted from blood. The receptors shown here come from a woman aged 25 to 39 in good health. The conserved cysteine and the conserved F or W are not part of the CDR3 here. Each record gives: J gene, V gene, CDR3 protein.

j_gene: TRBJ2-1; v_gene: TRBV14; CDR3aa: ASSQIISSNEQF
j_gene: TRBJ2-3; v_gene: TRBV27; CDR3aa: ASSFRANLRTDTQY
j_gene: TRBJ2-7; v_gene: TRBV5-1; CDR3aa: ASSLGAEQLTDEQY
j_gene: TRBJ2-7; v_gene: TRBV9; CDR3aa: ASSVGEVAGSYEQY
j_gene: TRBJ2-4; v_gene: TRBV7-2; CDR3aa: ASRETGAKNIQY
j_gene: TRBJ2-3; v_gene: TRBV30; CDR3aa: AWTQIRQTTDTQY
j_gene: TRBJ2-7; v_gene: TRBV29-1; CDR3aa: SVEDQWVGEQY
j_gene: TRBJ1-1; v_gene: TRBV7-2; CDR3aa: ASSIRRNTEAF
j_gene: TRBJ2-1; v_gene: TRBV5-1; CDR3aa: ASSLEGDGQF
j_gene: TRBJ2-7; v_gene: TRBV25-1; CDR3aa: ASSELGGRLVYEQY
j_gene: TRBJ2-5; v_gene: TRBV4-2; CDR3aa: ASSRTPGSAKETQY
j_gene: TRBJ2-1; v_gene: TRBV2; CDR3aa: ASSGGLSSGHEQF
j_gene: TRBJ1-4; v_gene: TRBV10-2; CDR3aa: ASSESGTDEKLF
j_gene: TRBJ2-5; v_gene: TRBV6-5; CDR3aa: ASSYTRGETQY
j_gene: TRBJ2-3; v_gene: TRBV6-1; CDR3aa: ASSEASGGGSPDTQY
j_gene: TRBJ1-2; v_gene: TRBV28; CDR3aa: ASRVTGGGYT